The source of this T cell receptor (beta chain) is a study of spatial heterogeneity in lung cancer. Time point given: blood at routine non-recurrence follow-up after resection. Whole RNA obtained from tumor, nontumor lung or frozen PBMC underwent sequencing without sorting. Germline CDR1 and CDR2: SEHNR and FQNEAQ (reference sequence). V dropped 2 bases and J dropped 0 bases, with 5 bases sitting between them. This CDR3 has 14 residues. MiXCR was run by TCRdb on the 5' RACE reads, yielding one entry per CDR3 protein. The sample holds about 50,000 distinct CDR3 sequences, around 7% seen once. Sample: PBMCs, taken at follow-up. The gene calls are TRBV7-9 and TRBJ1-3, with D unclear. The source of this sequence is a female donor with early-stage non-small cell lung cancer. CDR3 sequence (DNA): TGTGCCAGCAGCTTACAGAACTCTGGAAACACCATATATTTT. This translates into CASSLQNSGNTIYF.